This is a list of T cell receptor beta chains from one sample in a study of T-cell reconstitution after alpha-beta-depleted transplantation in children. TCRdb analysed the PCR reads with MiXCR anew, one entry per CDR3 protein. The sample consists of 350,000 to 500,000 distinct CDR3 sequences, over 40% of them appearing once. Sequencing was performed on PBMCs, taken before TCRalphabeta/CD19-depleted stem cell transplant. The receptors were sampled from a girl aged 2 to 10 with aplastic anemia, due to receive a stem cell transplant. Both conserved end residues are part of each CDR3. D genes are given only for firm matches. The size entry is marked missing in some rows and otherwise reads once, few, many or a size class.

J | V | size | D | DNA | CDR3
TRBJ2-1 | TRBV10-2 | few | TRBD2 | TGCGCCAGCGGTCCGTGGAGCGGGAGCGGCAATGAGCAGTTCTTC | CASGPWSGSGNEQFF
TRBJ2-1 | TRBV7-6 | . | . | TGTGCCAGCGCAACCTCAAACCGGAATGAGCAGTTCTTC | CASATSNRNEQFF
TRBJ2-5 | TRBV30 | . | . | TGTGCCTGGAGTGTCAAAGAGACCCAGTACTTC | CAWSVKETQYF
TRBJ2-1 | TRBV4-1 | many | . | TGCGCCAGCAGCCAGGAAAGCGGTTCCTACAATGAGCAGTTCTTC | CASSQESGSYNEQFF
TRBJ2-1 | TRBV4-1 | . | TRBD2 | TGCGCCAGCAGCCCAAGACGGACTAGCGGGAGCGCCAATGAGCAGTTCTTC | CASSPRRTSGSANEQFF
TRBJ1-2 | TRBV11-2 | once | . | TGTGCCAGCAGCTTAGGGGAATGGAGGGCAGGCTACACCTTC | CASSLGEWRAGYTF
TRBJ2-3 | TRBV6-5 | . | TRBD2 | TGTGCCAGCAGTTTTAAGCGGGGGGGAAGGACAGATACGCAGTATTTT | CASSFKRGGRTDTQYF
TRBJ2-5 | TRBV4-2 | once | TRBD1 | TGTGCCAGCAGCCAAGAAACAGGGGCGCGAGAGACCCAGTACTTC | CASSQETGARETQYF
TRBJ2-1 | TRBV10-1 | many | . | TGCGCCAGCAGTGAGTCCACGGGATGGGTGCAGTTCTTC | CASSESTGWVQFF
TRBJ2-6 | TRBV29-1 | few | TRBD2 | TGCAGCGTTCAAGCGGGAGCCGGGGCCAACGTCCTGACTTTC | CSVQAGAGANVLTF
TRBJ1-1 | TRBV28 | few | . | TGTGCCAGCAGCTTGGATTACAGGTTTCAGAACACTGAAGCTTTCTTT | CASSLDYRFQNTEAFF
TRBJ1-2 | TRBV2 | . | . | TGTGCCAGCAGTGAAAAATTGGGACACTCCAACTATGGCTACACCTTC | CASSEKLGHSNYGYTF
TRBJ2-4 | TRBV9 | few | . | TGTGCCAGCAGCGTAGCGGACAGTAAAAACATTCAGTACTTC | CASSVADSKNIQYF
TRBJ2-7 | TRBV7-2 | . | TRBD1 | TGTGCCAGCAGCTTATCCCAGGGGGTGGTAGAGCAGTACTTC | CASSLSQGVVEQYF
TRBJ1-2 | TRBV20-1 | few | . | TGCAGTGCTCGCGGCGGGGCTAACTATGGCTACACCTTC | CSARGGANYGYTF
TRBJ2-7 | TRBV29-1 | many | . | TGCAGCGTTGAAGTATCCAGCTACACCGACGAGCAGTACTTC | CSVEVSSYTDEQYF
TRBJ1-5 | TRBV4-3 | . | TRBD1 | TGCGCCAGCAGCCAAGAGCCCGTGGGGACAGGGGATCGGCCCCAGCATTTT | CASSQEPVGTGDRPQHF
TRBJ2-1 | TRBV5-1 | many | . | TGCGCCAGCAGCCCGGACAGCCGGAGGGTAGGAAATGAGCAGTTCTTC | CASSPDSRRVGNEQFF
TRBJ2-5 | TRBV19 | . | TRBD1 | TGTGCCAGTAGTATAGTTGAGGGGGCCCAAGAGACCCAGTACTTC | CASSIVEGAQETQYF
TRBJ2-1 | TRBV20-1 | . | . | TGCAGTGCTAGACGGCCATCGAGCTATGAGCAGTTCTTC | CSARRPSSYEQFF
TRBJ1-4 | TRBV11-2 | few | . | TGTGCCAGCAGCTTTGGGGCAGAGAATGAAAAACTGTTTTTT | CASSFGAENEKLFF
TRBJ2-1 | TRBV11-3 | few | . | TGTGCCAGCAGCGTTACCGGGACTGAGCAGTTCTTC | CASSVTGTEQFF
TRBJ2-1 | TRBV12-5 | few | . | TGTGCTAGTGGTTTGGGTGACGGATACAATGAGCAGTTCTTC | CASGLGDGYNEQFF
TRBJ1-2 | TRBV9 | . | . | TGTGCCAGCAGCGTAGGGAACCCCCCAGGAGATGGCTACACCTTC | CASSVGNPPGDGYTF
TRBJ2-3 | TRBV11-2 | many | . | TGTGCCAGCAGCTCAGGACTAGAGGGGGGGTCTCACCTTACAACGCAGTATTTT | CASSSGLEGGSHLTTQYF
TRBJ2-5 | TRBV5-1 | . | . | TGCGCCAGCAGCTTGAATCCGGGAACTCAAGAGACCCAGTACTTC | CASSLNPGTQETQYF
TRBJ2-7 | TRBV28 | few | . | TGTGCCAGCAGTTTGGCCGTGGGTCCTTACGAGCAGTACTTC | CASSLAVGPYEQYF
TRBJ2-5 | TRBV7-9 | . | TRBD2 | TGTGCCAGCAGCGGGACTAGCGGAGCTCAAGAGACCCAGTACTTC | CASSGTSGAQETQYF
TRBJ2-3 | TRBV18 | . | . | TGTGCCAGCTCCACCGGACGTAGACTCACAGATACGCAGTATTTT | CASSTGRRLTDTQYF
TRBJ2-7 | TRBV20-1 | few | TRBD1 | TGCAGTGCCGACAGCCGGGACAGCTACTCCTACGAGCAGTACTTC | CSADSRDSYSYEQYF
TRBJ2-7 | TRBV7-3 | . | . | TGTGCCAGCAGCTTAACCGGGAGCCCCTCCTACGAGCAGTACTTC | CASSLTGSPSYEQYF
TRBJ2-1 | TRBV18 | . | . | TGTGCCAGCTCCCTTAGTACGGGACAAGAGCAGTTCTTC | CASSLSTGQEQFF
TRBJ2-6 | TRBV11-2 | . | . | TGTGCCAGCAGCTTACGGCGTAACTCTGGGGCCAACGTCCTGACTTTC | CASSLRRNSGANVLTF
TRBJ1-5 | TRBV15 | many | TRBD1 | TGTGCCACCAGCGGCCAGGGGGCACGTCAGCCCCAGCATTTT | CATSGQGARQPQHF
TRBJ2-1 | TRBV29-1 | . | . | TGCAGCGTTGAGGGACTTAGCGGTAGCTCCTACAATGAGCAGTTCTTC | CSVEGLSGSSYNEQFF
TRBJ2-1 | TRBV6-6 | many | . | TGTGCCAGCAGTACAAATGCCTACAATGAGCAGTTCTTC | CASSTNAYNEQFF
TRBJ2-5 | TRBV24-1 | many | . | TGTGCCACCAGTGATTTGCACAGTGCTTCTTGGCCACCCAGGACAGACGAATCCCAAGAGACCCAGTACTTC | CATSDLHSASWPPRTDESQETQYF
TRBJ2-2 | TRBV20-1 | . | . | TGCAGTGCTAGAGATACGGGAGTAGGTACCGGGGAGCTGTTTTTT | CSARDTGVGTGELFF
TRBJ2-3 | TRBV7-9 | many | . | TGTGCCAGCAGCCCCAGACTGGCCCTGGGCACAGATACGCAGTATTTT | CASSPRLALGTDTQYF
TRBJ2-7 | TRBV20-1 | . | TRBD1 | TGCAGTGCCGGAACTCGAGGCAGGGGGCGAGACGAGCAGTACTTC | CSAGTRGRGRDEQYF
TRBJ2-2 | TRBV10-1 | . | . | TGCGCCAGCAAAGCTACTCTGGCCGGGGAGCTGTTTTTT | CASKATLAGELFF
TRBJ2-6 | TRBV12-3/TRBV12-4 | many | TRBD2 | TGTGCCAGCAGTCCCGGGACTAGTGTCTCGGGGGCCAACGTCCTGACTTTC | CASSPGTSVSGANVLTF
TRBJ2-7 | TRBV27 | . | . | TGTGCCAGCAGTTCTCTCCCGGGACGTCCGGACGAGCAGTACTTC | CASSSLPGRPDEQYF
TRBJ2-7 | TRBV10-3 | many | TRBD1 | TGTGCCATCAGACGACCGGGACAGGGGAGGGAACACGAGCAGTACTTC | CAIRRPGQGREHEQYF